This T cell receptor beta chain was documented in a study of CD8 T cells in ankylosing spondylitis. TCRdb reprocessed the 5' RACE reads via MiXCR and lists one record per CDR3 protein. The table lists 200,000 to 250,000 distinct CDR3 sequences, about 10% of them singletons. Study-level points and caveats: Disease-associated clonotypes exhibited CD8+ identity and were relatively infrequent in peripheral blood. Matched ankylosing spondylitis synovial fluid reportedly contained a significantly enriched population of disease-linked clones. About 8 highly homologous variants formed a TCR beta motif that appeared characteristic of ankylosing spondylitis blood.

This clonotype was observed a single time. The antigen remains unidentified. Germline V gene sequence: CDR1 SGHKS, CDR2 YYEKEE (reference sequence). V was shortened by 5 bases and J by 8 bases, with 20 bases between the two germline ends. This CDR3 has 15 amino acids. The clonotype was recovered from a male donor with ankylosing spondylitis or in good health (not recorded which). This rearrangement joins TRBV5-5 to TRBJ2-1; TRBD1 is a possible D gene (7 bases). The specimen sequenced was blood, either unsorted or a sorted T cell fraction (not recorded which). The CDR3 loop reads CASSITTGRSDEQFF. CDR3 sequence (DNA): TGTGCCAGCAGTATCACGACAGGGAGGTCCGATGAGCAGTTCTTC.